This entry is about one T cell receptor (beta chain). The antigen is undetermined. The identical CDR3 is also encoded by other nucleotide sequences in the sample. Some 32,000 T cell genomes, or roughly 200 ng DNA, went into the sorted-subset replicate PCRs. This table comes from immunoSEQ multiplex PCR, and its TCRdb copy is limited to in-frame clones, with some not included. The repertoire holds 1 million to 1.2 million clones, with approximately 77% as singletons. These data originate in a study of shared clonotypes between healthy human individuals. This CDR3 is built from 14 residues. CDR1 and CDR2 from the germline V gene are SGDLS and YYNGEE. Unmatched junction bases numbered 2, after V lost 3 bases and J lost 1 base. Study conclusions and caveats: Clonotypes shared by all four donors outscored non-shared clonotypes in generation probability.

This receptor was obtained from a man aged 18 to 30 in good health. Some clones in this sample may be carry-over from other donors' samples. The chain combines TRBV9 with TRBJ1-1; TRBD1 aligns across 8 bases. The sample taken for sequencing was memory CD4+ T cells from PBMCs. Subset specified: CD45RA-negative fraction. The CDR3 DNA reads as TGTGCCAGCAGCGCTGGACAGGGGAACACTGAAGCTTTCTTT. This sequence encodes CASSAGQGNTEAFF.